This paragraph reports one T cell receptor (beta chain). These data are taken from a study of cytomegalovirus exposure and HLA in healthy donors. Primers included in the PCR were 60 Vbeta and 13 Jbeta primers. Clones were read by immunoSEQ multiplex PCR, and TCRdb kept only the in-frame ones, dropping some. The data show over 150,000 clones, with roughly 75% seen just once and about 1.3% held by the top ten. CDR1 is SGHVS and CDR2 is FNYEAQ in the germline V gene. This CDR3 region has 12 residues. The V and J ends lost 2 bases and 10 bases respectively, with 9 bases between them. The TCR was taken from a young man in good health and CMV-seronegative. This chain connects TRBV7-6 to TRBJ2-1; D might be TRBD2 (5 bases). The sample was PBMCs. The CDR3 coding sequence is TGTGCCAGCAGCTTATCCCCGGGGGAGCAGTTCTTC. Amino acid sequence: CASSLSPGEQFF.